These T cell receptor beta chains were read from a single sample in a study of breast tumors, draining lymph nodes, adjacent tissues. TCRdb used MiXCR to reprocess the multiplex PCR reads, holding one entry per CDR3 protein. The sample holds 15,000 or so distinct CDR3 sequences; roughly 46% are singletons and the top ten take approximately 12%. The sample comprised tumor-adjacent breast tissue. The receptors here all came from a female donor with breast cancer. Some clones in this sample may be carry-over from other donors' samples. CDR3s include the opening cysteine and the closing phenylalanine or tryptophan. D genes are given only for firm matches. Clone size, where shown, is once, few, many, or a class for clones that have expanded.

>-|TRBJ2-1|TRBD2|TRBV20-1
CSARVRGSGSDEQFF
TGCAGTGCTAGAGTAAGGGGTAGCGGGAGCGATGAGCAGTTCTTC
>-|TRBJ1-3|-|TRBV9
CASSVGASGGNTIYF
TGTGCCAGCAGCGTAGGGGCTAGCGGGGGAAACACCATATATTTT
>-|TRBJ1-2|TRBD1|TRBV24-1
CATSEYRGRYGYTF
TGTGCCACCAGTGAGTACAGGGGGCGGTATGGCTACACCTTC
>few|TRBJ1-3|-|TRBV19
CASIDPGSGNTIYF
TGTGCCAGTATTGACCCGGGCTCTGGAAACACCATATATTTT
>-|TRBJ1-2|TRBD1|TRBV5-1
CARGPGQGGESYGYTF
TGCGCCAGGGGGCCGGGACAGGGAGGGGAAAGCTATGGCTACACCTTC
>many|TRBJ2-3|-|TRBV11-3
CASSLEGGGPDTQYF
TGTGCCAGCAGCTTAGAGGGGGGGGGCCCAGATACGCAGTATTTT
>many|TRBJ2-2|-|TRBV5-1
CASSLGGVALDTGELFF
TGCGCCAGCAGCCTGGGTGGGGTAGCGCTGGACACCGGGGAGCTGTTTTTT
>large|TRBJ1-6|-|TRBV6-4
CASSVVVNSPLHF
TGTGCCAGCAGTGTGGTCGTAAATTCACCCCTCCACTTT
>hyperexpanded|TRBJ2-7|-|TRBV12-3/TRBV12-4
CASRPLGAHEQYF
TGTGCCAGCAGACCCCTTGGAGCCCACGAGCAGTACTTC
>many|TRBJ2-3|TRBD2|TRBV6-2/TRBV6-3
CASSHSRAGGQTDTQYF
TGTGCCAGCAGTCACTCGAGAGCGGGGGGGCAGACAGATACGCAGTATTTT
>-|TRBJ2-1|TRBD1|TRBV6-5
CASSYGTGEYREQFF
TGTGCCAGCAGTTACGGGACAGGGGAGTATAGGGAGCAGTTCTTC
>many|TRBJ2-5|-|TRBV19
CASSLGVGQETQYF
TGTGCCAGTAGCCTTGGGGTGGGGCAAGAGACCCAGTACTTC
>-|TRBJ1-2|-|TRBV2
CASSEIMENGYTF
TGTGCCAGCAGTGAGATTATGGAAAATGGCTACACCTTC
>many|TRBJ2-5|TRBD1|TRBV2
CASRVPGGKTQYF
TGTGCCAGCAGGGTTCCAGGGGGAAAGACCCAGTACTTC
>-|TRBJ2-1|TRBD2|TRBV9
CASSASGGANEQFF
TGTGCCAGCAGCGCGAGCGGGGGGGCAAATGAGCAGTTCTTC
>many|TRBJ1-2|-|TRBV6-1
CASRQDSHYSNYGYTF
TGTGCCAGCAGGCAGGACAGTCACTACTCTAACTATGGCTACACCTTC
>medium-sized|TRBJ1-2|TRBD1|TRBV5-1
CASSLVPGTGGGIDGYTF
TGCGCCAGCAGCTTGGTCCCCGGGACAGGGGGCGGTATCGATGGCTACACCTTC
>-|TRBJ2-3|-|TRBV29-1
CSVEVLATSTDTQYF
TGCAGCGTTGAAGTGCTAGCGACCAGCACAGATACGCAGTATTTT
>-|TRBJ1-6|-|TRBV6-6
CASSPGTVNSPLHF
TGTGCCAGCAGTCCGGGGACGGTCAATTCACCCCTCCACTTT
>-|TRBJ1-6|-|TRBV7-9
CASSLGQGFYNSPLHF
TGTGCCAGCAGCTTAGGCCAGGGGTTCTATAATTCACCCCTCCACTTT
>-|TRBJ2-2|TRBD1|TRBV20-1
CSAIGQGASGELFF
TGCAGTGCCATCGGACAGGGGGCAAGCGGGGAGCTGTTTTTT
>many|TRBJ1-4|TRBD1|TRBV6-1
CASIRDRSLSEKLFF
TGTGCCAGCATCCGGGACAGGTCCTTAAGCGAAAAACTGTTTTTT
>many|TRBJ1-4|-|TRBV30
CAWSVTSTNEKLFF
TGTGCCTGGAGTGTAACCTCAACTAATGAAAAACTGTTTTTT
>few|TRBJ1-2|-|TRBV7-9
CASSQSRQPDGYTF
TGTGCCAGCAGCCAGTCCCGACAACCTGATGGCTACACCTTC
>few|TRBJ1-1|-|TRBV7-9
CASSPFGGRAGTEPFF
TGTGCCAGCAGCCCCTTCGGAGGGCGTGCGGGCACTGAACCTTTCTTT
>medium-sized|TRBJ2-6|-|TRBV7-8
CASSYPRGPGANVLTF
TGTGCCAGCAGTTATCCCCGGGGCCCTGGGGCCAACGTCCTGACTTTC
>many|TRBJ1-5|-|TRBV28
CASLSTGKPLSNQPQHF
TGTGCCAGCCTATCAACAGGGAAGCCCCTGAGCAATCAGCCCCAGCATTTT
>-|TRBJ2-3|-|TRBV13
CASSLRLASPDTQYF
TGTGCCAGCAGCCTCAGACTGGCGTCCCCGGATACGCAGTATTTT
>-|TRBJ2-7|TRBD2|TRBV5-1
CASSLAGTSVYEQYF
TGCGCCAGCAGCTTGGCCGGGACTAGCGTATACGAGCAGTACTTC
>many|TRBJ1-1|-|TRBV20-1
CSARDSQGKTEAFF
TGCAGTGCTAGAGATTCGCAGGGGAAGACTGAAGCTTTCTTT
>medium-sized|TRBJ1-2|-|TRBV4-2
CASSPRRGGYGYTF
TGTGCCAGCAGCCCCCGCCGCGGAGGGTATGGCTACACCTTC
>many|TRBJ2-5|TRBD1|TRBV4-3
CASSPTGGSEETQYF
TGCGCCAGCAGCCCGACAGGGGGCTCAGAGGAGACCCAGTACTTC
>few|TRBJ2-2|TRBD2|TRBV7-3
CAIVSGGAGGELFF
TGTGCCATCGTTAGCGGGGGGGCGGGCGGGGAGCTGTTTTTT
>-|TRBJ1-6|-|TRBV20-1
CSAAGHLDSPLHF
TGCAGTGCCGCGGGACACTTAGATTCACCCCTCCACTTT
>many|TRBJ2-4|-|TRBV28
CASNLGGAKNIQYF
TGTGCCAGCAACCTAGGGGGAGCCAAAAACATTCAGTACTTC
>-|TRBJ2-5|TRBD2|TRBV4-1
CASSQGRRGAGEQETQYF
TGCGCCAGCAGCCAAGGTCGGAGAGGAGCGGGGGAGCAGGAGACCCAATACTTC
>-|TRBJ2-7|-|TRBV11-1
CASSLSHAYEQYF
TGTGCCAGCAGCTTAAGCCATGCCTACGAGCAGTACTTC
>-|TRBJ2-7|-|TRBV28
CASSVTASGAYEQYF
TGTGCCAGCAGTGTAACCGCTAGTGGCGCTTACGAGCAGTACTTC
>many|TRBJ2-3|TRBD2|TRBV7-2
CASSPLAGARVDTQYF
TGTGCCAGCAGCCCCTTAGCGGGAGCCCGGGTAGATACGCAGTATTTT
>many|TRBJ2-7|TRBD1|TRBV4-3
CASSQGTGKYEQYF
TGCGCCAGCAGCCAAGGGACAGGGAAATACGAGCAGTACTTC
>-|TRBJ2-7|TRBD2|TRBV7-2
CASSLVAGAEQYF
TGTGCCAGCAGCTTAGTAGCGGGAGCCGAGCAGTACTTC
>few|TRBJ2-7|TRBD1|TRBV12-3/TRBV12-4
CASSKRTGGPGGSEQYF
TGTGCCAGCAGCAAGAGGACAGGGGGCCCCGGAGGCTCCGAGCAGTACTTC
>many|TRBJ2-2|-|TRBV7-9
CASKWDTNTGELFF
TGTGCCAGCAAATGGGACACGAACACCGGGGAGCTGTTTTTT
>many|TRBJ1-6|-|TRBV27
CASSLLDRYNSPLHF
TGTGCCAGCAGTCTCCTGGATCGATATAATTCACCCCTCCACTTT
>many|TRBJ2-1|-|TRBV19
CASSMVASWGNEQFF
TGTGCCAGTAGTATGGTAGCATCCTGGGGGAATGAGCAGTTCTTC